Listed here is a single T cell receptor beta chain. Its antigen is still unknown. Investigators reverse transcribed all isolated RNA, so they sequenced expressed TCRB transcripts. Naive, central memory and regulatory T cell samples averaged around 3.9 million reads. The protocol was immunoSEQ multiplex PCR, while the TCRdb copy is restricted to in-frame clones and leaves out a portion. The data contain more than 300,000 clones, roughly a tenth of them singletons. These data belong to a study of beta chain features in type 1 diabetes. Study-level points and caveats: More deletions and fewer insertions at VDJ junctions were found in patients with type 1 diabetes. Any role of HLA type in TCRB rearrangement remained unresolved here. Shortening that was moderate but significant affected the TCRB CDR3s of Type 1 diabetes patients in all four CD4+ subsets.

Sorting that relied on CD45RO/CCR7/CD25/CD127/CD95/CD27 yielded CD4+ naive, central memory, regulatory and stem cell-like memory cells. After removal of 7 bases from V and 6 bases from J, the junction contained 7 bases not matched to a gene. Germline assignment: CDR1 SGHVS and CDR2 FQNEAQ. The CDR3 consists of 15 residues. This TCR derives from a man under 40 with type 1 diabetes. The sequenced sample was central memory CD4+ T cells from blood. The chain carries TRBV7-8 and TRBJ1-5; 12 bases line up with TRBD1. DNA for the CDR3: TGTGCCAGCACCCTCGGGACAGGGGGCTTTCAGCCCCAGCATTTT. It encodes CASTLGTGGFQPQHF.